A selection of T cell receptor beta chains follows, all from one sample in a study of blood T cell repertoires in COVID-19. Sequencing was performed with immunoSEQ multiplex PCR; in TCRdb, only in-frame clones are kept and a portion is missing. The sample yields a few hundred thousand clones, 82% seen once. Sequenced sample: peripheral blood. The receptors here all came from a woman younger than 30 with acute or convalescent COVID-19. Each CDR3 is given with its conserved first and last residue. The D gene is left open where the match is weak. Clone size is shown for a subset of rows, as once, few, many or a class of expanded clone.

d_gene: TRBD2; v_gene: TRBV7-9; j_gene: TRBJ2-7; abundance: NA; CDR3aa: CASSPSGDYEQYF; CDR3nt: TGTGCCAGCAGCCCTAGCGGGGACTACGAGCAGTACTTC
d_gene: NA; v_gene: TRBV3-1/TRBV3-2; j_gene: TRBJ1-2; abundance: few; CDR3aa: CASSPGGGTYGYTF; CDR3nt: TGTGCCAGCAGCCCAGGCGGGGGGACCTATGGCTACACCTTC
d_gene: NA; v_gene: TRBV7-6; j_gene: TRBJ2-1; abundance: NA; CDR3aa: CASSLDLLSGDSEQFF; CDR3nt: TGTGCCAGCAGCTTAGACTTATTATCGGGGGACAGTGAGCAGTTCTTC
d_gene: TRBD1; v_gene: TRBV19; j_gene: TRBJ2-7; abundance: NA; CDR3aa: CASSPGTAYEQYF; CDR3nt: TGTGCCAGTAGTCCCGGGACAGCCTACGAGCAGTACTTC
d_gene: TRBD2; v_gene: TRBV4-3; j_gene: TRBJ2-1; abundance: NA; CDR3aa: CASSQVGGEQFF; CDR3nt: TGCGCCAGCAGCCAAGTCGGGGGGGAGCAGTTCTTC
d_gene: NA; v_gene: TRBV6-6; j_gene: TRBJ2-5; abundance: NA; CDR3aa: CASSYGGSEQETQYF; CDR3nt: TGTGCCAGCAGTTACGGGGGCAGCGAGCAAGAGACCCAGTACTTC
d_gene: TRBD2; v_gene: TRBV4-2; j_gene: TRBJ2-1; abundance: NA; CDR3aa: CASSQDLLAGTHEQFF; CDR3nt: TGTGCCAGCAGCCAAGATCTTCTAGCGGGTACCCATGAGCAGTTCTTC
d_gene: TRBD1; v_gene: TRBV5-1; j_gene: TRBJ2-2; abundance: NA; CDR3aa: CASRQGAGTGELFF; CDR3nt: TGCGCCAGCCGACAGGGGGCAGGCACCGGGGAGCTGTTTTTT
d_gene: NA; v_gene: TRBV24-1; j_gene: TRBJ2-1; abundance: NA; CDR3aa: CATSDWAGISYNEQFF; CDR3nt: TGTGCCACCAGTGATTGGGCGGGAATCTCCTACAATGAGCAGTTCTTC
d_gene: TRBD2; v_gene: TRBV30; j_gene: TRBJ2-3; abundance: NA; CDR3aa: CAWRGMRELDTQYF; CDR3nt: TGTGCCTGGAGAGGGATGCGGGAGTTAGATACGCAGTATTTT
d_gene: NA; v_gene: TRBV5-6; j_gene: TRBJ2-3; abundance: NA; CDR3aa: CASSLETWPSTDTQYF; CDR3nt: TGTGCCAGCAGCTTGGAGACTTGGCCATCGACAGATACGCAGTATTTT
d_gene: NA; v_gene: TRBV9; j_gene: TRBJ2-7; abundance: once; CDR3aa: CASSVSGDLSEQYF; CDR3nt: TGTGCCAGCAGCGTATCAGGGGACCTTAGCGAGCAGTACTTC
d_gene: TRBD2; v_gene: TRBV24-1; j_gene: TRBJ2-5; abundance: NA; CDR3aa: CATSARSGNVETQYF; CDR3nt: TGTGCCACCAGCGCGCGTAGCGGGAATGTAGAGACCCAGTACTTC
d_gene: TRBD1; v_gene: TRBV7-7; j_gene: TRBJ2-7; abundance: NA; CDR3aa: CASSLAPLDRGFHEQYF; CDR3nt: TGTGCTAGCAGCTTAGCCCCACTTGACAGGGGATTCCACGAGCAGTACTTC
d_gene: NA; v_gene: TRBV19; j_gene: TRBJ1-6; abundance: NA; CDR3aa: CASSIGQGNSPLHF; CDR3nt: TGTGCCAGTAGTATTGGGCAGGGCAATTCACCCCTCCACTTT
d_gene: TRBD1; v_gene: TRBV7-9; j_gene: TRBJ2-1; abundance: NA; CDR3aa: CASSPTTGLQITYDNEQFF; CDR3nt: TGTGCCAGCAGCCCAACGACAGGGTTGCAAATAACCTATGACAATGAGCAGTTCTTC
d_gene: NA; v_gene: TRBV30; j_gene: TRBJ2-5; abundance: NA; CDR3aa: CAWSPDWEETQYF; CDR3nt: TGTGCCTGGAGTCCAGACTGGGAAGAGACCCAGTACTTC
d_gene: NA; v_gene: TRBV24-1; j_gene: TRBJ2-1; abundance: NA; CDR3aa: CATSEQGPRGYNEQFF; CDR3nt: TGTGCCACCAGTGAACAGGGACCCAGGGGCTACAATGAGCAGTTCTTC
d_gene: NA; v_gene: TRBV6-5; j_gene: TRBJ2-7; abundance: NA; CDR3aa: CATRTVSYEQYF; CDR3nt: TGTGCCACAAGGACAGTTTCCTACGAGCAGTACTTC
d_gene: NA; v_gene: TRBV18; j_gene: TRBJ1-4; abundance: NA; CDR3aa: CASSPLRRTDLMEKLFF; CDR3nt: TGTGCCAGCTCACCTTTGCGCCGGACAGACCTTATGGAAAAACTGTTTTTT
d_gene: NA; v_gene: TRBV28; j_gene: TRBJ1-6; abundance: few; CDR3aa: CASSERNSPLHF; CDR3nt: TGTGCCAGCAGCGAGAGAAATTCACCCCTCCACTTT
d_gene: TRBD1; v_gene: TRBV27; j_gene: TRBJ2-7; abundance: NA; CDR3aa: CASSFATGQYEQYF; CDR3nt: TGTGCCAGCAGTTTCGCGACAGGGCAGTACGAGCAGTACTTC
d_gene: NA; v_gene: TRBV7-6; j_gene: TRBJ2-7; abundance: NA; CDR3aa: CASSLERQGIDEQYF; CDR3nt: TGTGCCAGCAGCTTAGAACGGCAGGGCATAGACGAGCAGTACTTC
d_gene: NA; v_gene: TRBV28; j_gene: TRBJ2-1; abundance: few; CDR3aa: CASGGPGNEQFF; CDR3nt: TGTGCCAGCGGAGGGCCTGGCAATGAGCAGTTCTTC
d_gene: NA; v_gene: TRBV2; j_gene: TRBJ1-1; abundance: NA; CDR3aa: CASSRGVNTEAFF; CDR3nt: TGTGCCAGCAGTAGGGGTGTAAACACTGAAGCTTTCTTT
d_gene: NA; v_gene: TRBV4-3; j_gene: TRBJ1-2; abundance: NA; CDR3aa: CASSQDSGSVSDYGYTF; CDR3nt: TGCGCCAGCAGCCAAGATTCAGGGTCAGTCTCGGACTATGGCTACACCTTC
d_gene: TRBD1; v_gene: TRBV6-5; j_gene: TRBJ2-7; abundance: NA; CDR3aa: CASTAGTATNGEQYF; CDR3nt: TGTGCCAGCACCGCCGGGACAGCAACCAACGGCGAGCAGTACTTC
d_gene: TRBD1; v_gene: TRBV6-5; j_gene: TRBJ2-5; abundance: NA; CDR3aa: CASSYSTGTLGETQYF; CDR3nt: TGTGCCAGCAGTTACTCGACAGGGACGTTGGGAGAGACCCAGTACTTC
d_gene: NA; v_gene: TRBV13; j_gene: TRBJ2-7; abundance: NA; CDR3aa: CASSALADYEQYF; CDR3nt: TGTGCCAGCAGCGCGCTAGCAGACTACGAGCAGTACTTC
d_gene: NA; v_gene: TRBV15; j_gene: TRBJ2-7; abundance: NA; CDR3aa: CATSSQGWVGEQYF; CDR3nt: TGTGCCACCAGCAGTCAGGGGTGGGTTGGAGAGCAGTACTTC
d_gene: TRBD1; v_gene: TRBV6-1; j_gene: TRBJ2-7; abundance: NA; CDR3aa: CASSENRGNYEQYF; CDR3nt: TGTGCCAGCAGTGAGAACAGGGGGAACTACGAGCAGTACTTC
d_gene: TRBD2; v_gene: TRBV29-1; j_gene: TRBJ2-1; abundance: NA; CDR3aa: CSVGILAGGYNEQFF; CDR3nt: TGCAGCGTTGGGATACTAGCGGGAGGATACAATGAGCAGTTCTTC
d_gene: TRBD1; v_gene: TRBV5-8; j_gene: TRBJ1-6; abundance: NA; CDR3aa: CASSLGQGAFSPLHF; CDR3nt: TGTGCCAGCAGCTTGGGACAGGGCGCGTTTTCACCCCTCCACTTT
d_gene: NA; v_gene: TRBV5-6; j_gene: TRBJ2-7; abundance: NA; CDR3aa: CASSLGRGRLYEQYF; CDR3nt: TGTGCCAGCAGCTTGGGGAGGGGCAGGCTCTACGAGCAGTACTTC
d_gene: NA; v_gene: TRBV7-9; j_gene: TRBJ1-1; abundance: NA; CDR3aa: CASSLNPGAGTEAFF; CDR3nt: TGTGCCAGCAGCTTAAATCCAGGGGCAGGCACTGAAGCTTTCTTT
d_gene: NA; v_gene: TRBV7-9; j_gene: TRBJ2-7; abundance: NA; CDR3aa: CASTIQKSYEQYF; CDR3nt: TGTGCCAGCACGATACAGAAATCCTACGAGCAGTACTTC
d_gene: NA; v_gene: TRBV9; j_gene: TRBJ1-2; abundance: NA; CDR3aa: CASSVGGGNYGYTF; CDR3nt: TGTGCCAGCAGCGTAGGAGGCGGGAACTATGGCTACACCTTC
d_gene: NA; v_gene: TRBV7-4; j_gene: TRBJ1-5; abundance: NA; CDR3aa: CASSPRQTSNQPQHF; CDR3nt: TGTGCCAGCAGCCCCCGACAGACTAGCAATCAGCCCCAGCATTTT
d_gene: TRBD2; v_gene: TRBV7-3; j_gene: TRBJ2-2; abundance: few; CDR3aa: CASSFPSGGTNTGELFF; CDR3nt: TGTGCCAGCAGCTTCCCCAGCGGGGGGACGAACACCGGGGAGCTGTTTTTT
d_gene: TRBD1; v_gene: TRBV5-1; j_gene: TRBJ1-2; abundance: NA; CDR3aa: CASSSGQGNFGYTF; CDR3nt: TGCGCCAGCAGCTCCGGACAGGGCAATTTTGGCTACACCTTC
d_gene: NA; v_gene: TRBV29-1; j_gene: TRBJ1-2; abundance: once; CDR3aa: CSVEPGRDYGYTF; CDR3nt: TGCAGCGTTGAACCGGGCAGGGACTATGGCTACACCTTC